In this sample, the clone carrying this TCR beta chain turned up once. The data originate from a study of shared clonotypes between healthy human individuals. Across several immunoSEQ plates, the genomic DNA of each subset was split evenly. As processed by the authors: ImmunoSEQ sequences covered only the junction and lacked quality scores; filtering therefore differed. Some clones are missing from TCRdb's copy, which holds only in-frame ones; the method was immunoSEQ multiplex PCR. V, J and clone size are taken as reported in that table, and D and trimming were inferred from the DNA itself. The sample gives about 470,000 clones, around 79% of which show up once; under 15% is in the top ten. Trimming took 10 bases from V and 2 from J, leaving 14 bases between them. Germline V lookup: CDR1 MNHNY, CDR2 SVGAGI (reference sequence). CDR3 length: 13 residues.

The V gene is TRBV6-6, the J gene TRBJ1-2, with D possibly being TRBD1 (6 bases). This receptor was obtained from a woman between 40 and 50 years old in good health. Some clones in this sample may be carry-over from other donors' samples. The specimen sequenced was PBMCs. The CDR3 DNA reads TGTGCCATCAGGACAGCTCTAAACTATGGCTACACCTTC. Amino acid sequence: CAIRTALNYGYTF.